This T cell receptor (beta chain) originates from a study of cytomegalovirus exposure and HLA in healthy donors. As for the study in general: In an earlier analysis, some 110 million unique TCR beta sequences were found from some 180 million T cells. In terms of ancestry, the Caucasian-associated cluster contained 75% to 85% of the approximately 400 genotyped donors.

Whole-study results and caveats: The availability of immune exposure information extended only to CMV serostatus.

Both 60 Vbeta primers and 13 Jbeta primers went into the PCR. Some clones are missing from TCRdb's copy, which holds only in-frame ones; the method was immunoSEQ multiplex PCR. The table has about 99,000 clones, around 77% seen once. A note on this clone: Antigen unknown.

The TCR originated in a man in his forties in good health and CMV-seronegative. Sequenced input: PBMCs.

The CDR3 nucleotides are TGTGCCAGCAGCCACCCTGGGGGCCCTCTCTCTGGAAACACCATATATTTT. Protein: CASSHPGGPLSGNTIYF. The chain employs TRBV14 and TRBJ1-3, with D perhaps TRBD1 (6 bases). Looked up from germline, CDR1 is SGHDN and CDR2 is FVKESK. V was pared by 3 bases and J by 0 bases, with 15 bases between. CDR3 length equals 17 residues. Variable domain in full (rest from reference TRBV14 and TRBJ1-3): EAGVTQFPSHSVIEKGQTVTLRCDPISGHDNLYWYRRVMGKEIKFLLHFVKESKQDESGMPNNRFLAERTGGTYSTLKVQPAELEDSGVYFCASSHPGGPLSGNTIYFGEGSWLTVV.